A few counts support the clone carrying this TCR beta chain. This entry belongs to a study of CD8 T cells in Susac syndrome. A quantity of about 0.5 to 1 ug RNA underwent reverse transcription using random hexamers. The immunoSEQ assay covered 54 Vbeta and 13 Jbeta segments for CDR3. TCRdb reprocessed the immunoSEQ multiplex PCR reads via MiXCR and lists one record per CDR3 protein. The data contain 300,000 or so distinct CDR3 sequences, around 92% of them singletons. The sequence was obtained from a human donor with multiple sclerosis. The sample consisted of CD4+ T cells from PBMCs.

This CDR3 reads CAGGQGLFEQYF. CDR3 coding DNA: TGTGCCGGCGGACAGGGGCTCTTCGAGCAGTACTTC. The gene calls are TRBV30 and TRBJ2-7; TRBD1 matches 9 bases. The CDR3 has 12 residues. J lost 6 bases, V lost 8 bases, and 8 bases had no gene match. From germline, CDR1 is GTSNPN and CDR2 SVGIG (reference sequence).